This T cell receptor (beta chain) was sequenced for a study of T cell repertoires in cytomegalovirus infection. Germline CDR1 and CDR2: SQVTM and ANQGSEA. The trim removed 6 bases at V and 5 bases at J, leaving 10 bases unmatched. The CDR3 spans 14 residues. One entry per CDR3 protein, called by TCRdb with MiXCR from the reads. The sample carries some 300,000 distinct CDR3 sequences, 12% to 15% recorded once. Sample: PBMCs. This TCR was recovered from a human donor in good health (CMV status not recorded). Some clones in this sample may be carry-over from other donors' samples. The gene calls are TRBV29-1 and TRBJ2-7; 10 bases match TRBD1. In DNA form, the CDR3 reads TGCAGCGTCCCCTCGGGACAGGGGTTCCACGAGCAGTACTTC. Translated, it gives CSVPSGQGFHEQYF.